The text below deals with one T cell receptor beta chain. It lacks a known antigen. Base qualities are not recorded, but no much larger clone differs from it by a single base. TCRbeta CDR3 regions were amplified from genomic DNA using the immunoSEQ Assay, a bias-controlled multiplex PCR. The study's processing was this. The number of nucleated cells in each sample was estimated by amplification of reference gene primers within the assay. To quantify the absolute abundance of each unique TCRbeta CDR3 rearrangement, sequence reads were collapsed and filtered. For each sample, productive Simpson clonality was calculated by taking the square root of Simpson's diversity index across productive rearrangements. This is the immuneACCESS table as TCRdb keeps it, with only in-frame sequences that have V and J called. A part of the clones is gone; compared with another copy, unresolved V genes explain less than half, and the rest is unexplained. V and J calls and clone size are given by that table; D and trimming were obtained from the DNA. In this sample the table shows fewer than 45,000 clones, over 75% of which occur a single time. The ten biggest clones cover roughly 38% of the sample.

Each collaborating institution followed its own protocols to collect whole blood in K2EDTA tubes. For TCRbeta analysis, collaborator samples were shipped as frozen whole blood, as isolated PBMCs, or as DNA extracted from either sample type. The CDR3 spans 12 residues, from the cysteine through the phenylalanine. The CDR3 DNA has 36 bases and is translated from base 1. V is reduced by 4 bases and J by 5 bases, leaving a spacing of 10 bases between them. The germline V gene provides CDR1 SGHRS and CDR2 YFSETQ. This sample was taken from a study of blood T cell repertoires in COVID-19 (dated by TCRdb to the early 2020s). A note on the overall study: Collaborator samples came from the United States, Italy and Spain and covered acute and convalescent phases of COVID-19. The material from the prospective study consisted of cDNA or gDNA derived from T cells, B-cell-depleted T cells, or PBMCs. The dataset comprised deeply sampled blood TCRbeta repertoires from subjects exposed to, actively infected with, or recovered from COVID-19. The repertoires were released in a freely available public database intended as a resource for research on the immune response to SARS-CoV-2. The samples were drawn from two sources: the first 160 participants of the ongoing ImmuneRACE study, and 1,200 or so subjects contributed by 6 global collaborators. A de-identified subject ID, COVID-19 status, age in years and sex were almost always included in the sample metadata. Where available, HLA class I and class II types were taken from metadata supplied by the sample provider and were not determined by assay-based typing. Study-level results and caveats: The quantity of clinical and demographic metadata differed by source and by participant and was supplied without curation.

The source is a man in his forties or fifties with active or convalescent COVID-19. Sequencing was performed on peripheral blood. This chain joins TRBV5-1 to TRBJ2-7; the D gene is possibly TRBD1, with 5 bases matching. The DNA sequence reads TGCGCCAGCAGCAGGGGTAGCAACGAGCAGTACTTC. This yields the protein CASSRGSNEQYF.